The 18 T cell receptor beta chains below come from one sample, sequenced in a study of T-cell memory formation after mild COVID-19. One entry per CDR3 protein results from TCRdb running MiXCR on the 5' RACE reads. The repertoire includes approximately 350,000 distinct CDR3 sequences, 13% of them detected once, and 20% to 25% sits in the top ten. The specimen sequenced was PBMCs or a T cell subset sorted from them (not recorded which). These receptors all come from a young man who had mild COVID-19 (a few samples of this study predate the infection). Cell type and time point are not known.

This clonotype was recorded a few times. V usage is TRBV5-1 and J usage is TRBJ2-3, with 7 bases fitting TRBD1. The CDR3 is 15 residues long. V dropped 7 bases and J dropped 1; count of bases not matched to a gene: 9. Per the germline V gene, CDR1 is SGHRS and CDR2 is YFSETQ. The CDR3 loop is CASQRGPTGTDTQYF. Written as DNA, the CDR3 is TGCGCCAGCCAGAGGGGGCCTACCGGCACAGATACGCAGTATTTT.

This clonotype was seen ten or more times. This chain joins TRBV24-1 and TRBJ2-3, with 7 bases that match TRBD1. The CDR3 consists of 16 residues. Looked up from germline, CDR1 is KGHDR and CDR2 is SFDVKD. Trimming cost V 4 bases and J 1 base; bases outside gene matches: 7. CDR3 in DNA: TGTGCCACCAGTGACTCTAGACAGGGAGGCACAGATACGCAGTATTTT. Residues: CATSDSRQGGTDTQYF.

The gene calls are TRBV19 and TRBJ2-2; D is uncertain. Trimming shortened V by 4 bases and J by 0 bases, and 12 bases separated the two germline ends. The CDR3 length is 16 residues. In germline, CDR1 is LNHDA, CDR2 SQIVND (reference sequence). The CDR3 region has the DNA TGTGCCAGTAGTACCATTACAAACACGAACACCGGGGAGCTGTTTTTT. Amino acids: CASSTITNTNTGELFF. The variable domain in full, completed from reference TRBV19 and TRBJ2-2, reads DGGITQSPKYLFRKEGQNVTLSCEQNLNHDAMYWYRQDPGQGLRLIYYSQIVNDFQKGDIAEGYSVSREKKESFPLTVTSAQKNPTAFYLCASSTITNTNTGELFFGEGSRLTVL.

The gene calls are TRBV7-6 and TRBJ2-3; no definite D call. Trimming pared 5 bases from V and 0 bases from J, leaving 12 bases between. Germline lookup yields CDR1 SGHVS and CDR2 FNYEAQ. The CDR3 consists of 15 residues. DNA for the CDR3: TGTGCCAGCAGCCCCGACTGGAGAAGCACAGATACGCAGTATTTT. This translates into CASSPDWRSTDTQYF.

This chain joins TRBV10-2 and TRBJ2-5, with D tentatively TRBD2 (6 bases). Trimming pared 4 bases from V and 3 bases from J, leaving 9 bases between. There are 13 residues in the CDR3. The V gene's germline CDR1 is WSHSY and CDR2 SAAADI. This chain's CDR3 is CASSGGGEETQYF. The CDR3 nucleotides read TGCGCCAGCAGTGGGGGCGGGGAAGAGACCCAGTACTTC.

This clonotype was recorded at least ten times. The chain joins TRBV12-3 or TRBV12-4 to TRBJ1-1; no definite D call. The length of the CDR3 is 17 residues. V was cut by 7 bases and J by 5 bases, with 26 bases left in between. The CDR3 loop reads CASIAPPGWGVGTEAFF. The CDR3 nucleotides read TGTGCCAGCATTGCCCCTCCGGGCTGGGGAGTAGGTACTGAAGCTTTCTTT.

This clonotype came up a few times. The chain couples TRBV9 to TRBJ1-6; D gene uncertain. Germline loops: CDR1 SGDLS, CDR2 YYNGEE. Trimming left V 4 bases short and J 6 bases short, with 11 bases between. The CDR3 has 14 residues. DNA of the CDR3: TGTGCCAGCAGCTCTAACCCCAGTAATTCACCCCTCCACTTT. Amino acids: CASSSNPSNSPLHF.

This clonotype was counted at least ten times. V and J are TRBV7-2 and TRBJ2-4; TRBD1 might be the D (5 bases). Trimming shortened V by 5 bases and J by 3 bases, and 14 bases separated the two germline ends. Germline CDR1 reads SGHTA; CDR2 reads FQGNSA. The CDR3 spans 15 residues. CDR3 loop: CASSLDSTGKNIQYF. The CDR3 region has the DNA TGTGCCAGCAGCCTAGACAGTACGGGCAAAAACATTCAGTACTTC.

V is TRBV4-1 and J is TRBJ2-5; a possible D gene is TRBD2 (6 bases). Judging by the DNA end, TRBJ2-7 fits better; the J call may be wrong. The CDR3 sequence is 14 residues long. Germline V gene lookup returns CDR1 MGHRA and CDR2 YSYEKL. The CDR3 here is CASSRDEGLREQYF. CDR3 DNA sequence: TGCGCCAGCAGCCGAGACGAGGGACTTCGCGAGCAGTACTTC.

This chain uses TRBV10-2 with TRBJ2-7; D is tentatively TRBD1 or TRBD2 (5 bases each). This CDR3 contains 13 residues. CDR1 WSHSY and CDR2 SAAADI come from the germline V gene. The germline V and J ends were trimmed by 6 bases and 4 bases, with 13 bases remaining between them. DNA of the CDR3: TGCGCCAGCAGAGCAGGGACGGTTTACGAGCAGTACGTC. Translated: CASRAGTVYEQYV.

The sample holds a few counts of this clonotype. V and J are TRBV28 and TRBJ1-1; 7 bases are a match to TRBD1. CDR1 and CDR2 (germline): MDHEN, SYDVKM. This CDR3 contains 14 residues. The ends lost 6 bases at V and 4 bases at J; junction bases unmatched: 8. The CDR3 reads CASRLTTGITEAFF. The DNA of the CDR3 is TGTGCCAGCAGGCTTACGACAGGGATCACTGAAGCTTTCTTT.

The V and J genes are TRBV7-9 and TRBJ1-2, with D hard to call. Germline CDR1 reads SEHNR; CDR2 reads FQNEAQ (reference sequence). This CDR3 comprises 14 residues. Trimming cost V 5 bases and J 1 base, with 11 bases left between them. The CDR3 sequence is CASSPPGSNYGYTF. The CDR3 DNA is TGTGCCAGCAGCCCTCCTGGGAGTAACTATGGCTACACCTTC.

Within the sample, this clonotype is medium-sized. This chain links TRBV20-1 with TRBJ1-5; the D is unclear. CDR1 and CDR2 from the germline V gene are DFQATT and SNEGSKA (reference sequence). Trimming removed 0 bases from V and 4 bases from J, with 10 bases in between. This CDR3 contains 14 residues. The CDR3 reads CSARDLPGNQPQHF. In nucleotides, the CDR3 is TGCAGTGCTAGAGATTTGCCGGGTAATCAGCCCCAGCATTTT.

In DNA form, the CDR3 reads TGTGCTAGCAGCTTAACGGAGAAGGGGCCGTTTCGCGAGCAGTACGTC. Its translation is CASSLTEKGPFREQYV. The rearrangement uses TRBV7-7 and TRBJ2-7; TRBD1 is a possible D gene (5 bases). The CDR3 spans 16 residues. Germline lookup yields CDR1 SSHAT and CDR2 FNYEAQ (reference sequence).

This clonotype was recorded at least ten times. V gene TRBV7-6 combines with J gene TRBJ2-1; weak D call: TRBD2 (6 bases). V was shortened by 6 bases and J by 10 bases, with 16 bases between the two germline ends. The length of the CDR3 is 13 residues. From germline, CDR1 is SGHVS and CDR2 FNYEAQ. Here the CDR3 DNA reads TGTGCCAGCAGTTCGGCAGGGAGGCCGGAGCAGTTCTTC. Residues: CASSSAGRPEQFF.

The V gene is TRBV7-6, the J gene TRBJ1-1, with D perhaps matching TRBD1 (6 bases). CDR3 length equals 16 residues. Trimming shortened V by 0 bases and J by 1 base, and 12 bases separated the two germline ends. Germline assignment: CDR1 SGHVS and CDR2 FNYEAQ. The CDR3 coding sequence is TGTGCCAGCAGCTTAGCACGAAGGGGGGGGAACACTGAAGCTTTCTTT. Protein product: CASSLARRGGNTEAFF.

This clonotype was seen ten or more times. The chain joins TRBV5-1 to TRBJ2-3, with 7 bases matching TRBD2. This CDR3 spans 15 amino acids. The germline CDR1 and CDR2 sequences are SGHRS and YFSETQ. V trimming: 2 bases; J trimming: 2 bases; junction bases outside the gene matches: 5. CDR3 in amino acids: CASSLAGSITDTQYF. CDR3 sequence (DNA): TGCGCCAGCAGCTTAGCGGGGTCGATCACAGATACGCAGTATTTT. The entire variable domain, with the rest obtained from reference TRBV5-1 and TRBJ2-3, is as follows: KAGVTQTPRYLIKTRGQQVTLSCSPISGHRSVSWYQQTPGQGLQFLFEYFSETQRNKGNFPGRFSGRQFSNSRSEMNVSTLELGDSALYLCASSLAGSITDTQYFGPGTRLTVL.

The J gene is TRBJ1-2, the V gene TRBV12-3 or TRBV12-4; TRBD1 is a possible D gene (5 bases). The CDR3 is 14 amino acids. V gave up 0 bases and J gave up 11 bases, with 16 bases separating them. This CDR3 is CASSLAPGDPSYTF. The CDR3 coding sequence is TGTGCCAGCAGTTTAGCCCCCGGGGACCCATCATACACCTTC.